The TCR beta chain under discussion was sequenced for a study of T cell changes during pregnancy in multiple sclerosis. The CDR3 has 13 residues. Germline CDR1 and CDR2: SGHVS and FQNEAQ. V was cut by 11 bases and J by 0 bases, with 11 bases left in between. This clone was seen just once. Profiling relied on immunoSEQ multiplex PCR, and the TCRdb table lists in-frame clones only, not all of them. In the table there are more than 80,000 clones, roughly 90% of which are singletons. The TCR sequence derives from a female donor with multiple sclerosis, enrolled in a pregnancy study. The chain is built from TRBV7-8 and TRBJ1-3, with D tentatively TRBD1 (6 bases). Sequences were derived from peripheral blood, sampled in the first trimester of pregnancy. CDR3 loop: CAGGGVSGNTIYF. CDR3 nucleotides: TGTGCCGGAGGGGGGGTCTCTGGAAACACCATATATTTT.